The TCR beta chain under discussion was sequenced for a study of shared clonotypes between healthy human individuals. Germline loops: CDR1 SEHNR, CDR2 FQNEAQ (reference sequence). The CDR3 length is 16 residues. J was trimmed by 3 bases and V by 3 bases; bases with no gene match: 6. Sorted-subset replicate PCR reactions were performed with about 200 ng DNA, corresponding to tens of thousands of T cell genomes. TCRdb's copy holds only in-frame clones and misses some; the assay was immunoSEQ multiplex PCR. This table holds nearly 750,000 clones, 55% to 75% found once. The clonotype originates from a young woman in good health. The sequencing input was memory CD4+ T cells sorted from blood. Subset in this sample: CD45RA-negative fraction. This chain joins TRBV7-9 and TRBJ2-3, with 10 bases fitting TRBD2. The CDR3, as DNA: TGTGCCAGCAGCTTTACCGGGACTAGCGCTACAGATACGCAGTATTTT. It encodes CASSFTGTSATDTQYF.